What follows are 26 T cell receptor beta chains derived from one specimen sequenced in a study of T cell clones after liver transplantation (dated by TCRdb to between 2019 and 2020). Library construction relied on the immunoSEQ multiplex PCR assay. TCRdb limited this immuneACCESS table to in-frame rearrangements with V and J called. A share of clones is missing; checked studies link under half to unresolved V genes, and the rest is unexplained. In all, the sample holds around 100,000 clones, and 80% to 90% of those were seen once. Roughly 3.1% of the sample is held by the ten biggest clonotypes. Sample: CD4+ T cells from blood, taken around 44 months after liver transplant. The receptors were sampled from a human patient who received a liver transplant. After a transplant, certain T cells may trace back to the graft donor.

A note on this clone: The junction departs from germline at one end; a sequencing error may be responsible. This chain links TRBV29-1 with TRBJ2-3; TRBD1 matches at 8 bases. The CDR3 contains 8 residues. CDR1 is SQVTM and CDR2 is ANQGSEA in the germline V gene. CDR3 in amino acids: CSVGGTGF. The CDR3 DNA reads TGCAGCGTTGGTGGGACAGGTTTT.

This clone has only one observation. V gene TRBV6-1 combines with J gene TRBJ2-1, with D possibly being TRBD1 or TRBD2 (5 bases each). The CDR3 is 14 amino acids. The germline CDR1 and CDR2 sequences are MNHNS and SASEGT. Trimming removed 6 bases from V and 3 bases from J, with 12 bases in between. The CDR3 sequence is CASSPGTRYNEQFF. The CDR3 region has the DNA TGTGCCAGCAGCCCCGGGACCCGCTACAATGAGCAGTTCTTC.

The chain uses TRBV11-2 and TRBJ1-1; unclear D gene. The CDR3 is made up of 11 amino acids. Germline V gives CDR1 SGHAT, CDR2 FQNNGV. Trimming pared 0 bases from V and 7 bases from J, leaving 3 bases between. The CDR3 spells CASSLEVEAFF. Here the CDR3 DNA reads TGTGCCAGCAGCTTAGAAGTTGAAGCTTTCTTT.

The V call is TRBV6-5, the J call TRBJ2-3, with D tentatively TRBD2 (7 bases). Germline V lookup: CDR1 MNHEY, CDR2 SVGAGI. V was shortened by 1 base and J by 6 bases, with 14 bases between the two germline ends. This CDR3 spans 15 amino acids. Here the CDR3 DNA reads TGTGCCAGCAGTTACTGGGGAGGGGGTGTGGATACGCAGTATTTT. Amino acids: CASSYWGGGVDTQYF.

This sequence joins TRBV7-6 and TRBJ1-6; D is ambiguous. CDR3 size: 14 residues. The V end lost 3 bases, the J end lost 8 bases, and 11 bases lay between the germline ends. Germline values: CDR1 SGHVS, CDR2 FNYEAQ. The CDR3 loop is CASSLDGQDSPLHF. The CDR3 DNA follows: TGTGCCAGCAGCTTGGACGGGCAAGATTCACCCCTCCACTTT.

J is TRBJ2-4 and V is TRBV5-8; no clear D. V shed 0 bases and J shed 5 bases, with 9 bases lying between them. The CDR3 is 14 residues long. Germline loops: CDR1 SGHTS, CDR2 YDEGEE. CDR3 nucleotides: TGTGCCAGCAGCTTGGATTCCGGTCAAAACATTCAGTACTTC. Translation: CASSLDSGQNIQYF.

This sequence joins TRBV28 and TRBJ2-1; 7 positions agree with TRBD2. Trimming at V came to 2 bases and at J to 2 bases, leaving 3 bases not matched to a gene. The germline CDR1 and CDR2 sequences are MDHEN and SYDVKM. The CDR3 has 15 amino acids. The CDR3 sequence: CASSLTAGAYNEQFF. CDR3 DNA sequence: TGTGCCAGCAGTTTAACGGCGGGAGCCTACAATGAGCAGTTCTTC.

This clone showed up many times. The genes are TRBV7-8 and TRBJ2-1; the D gene is possibly TRBD2 (6 bases). The CDR3 sequence is 17 residues long. Per germline, CDR1 SGHVS and CDR2 FQNEAQ. Trimming pared 2 bases from V and 8 bases from J, leaving 22 bases between. The CDR3 region has the DNA TGTGCCAGCAGCTTATTTGGAGCGGGCCGAATTTTGGATGAGCAGTTCTTC. Its translation is CASSLFGAGRILDEQFF.

This chain connects TRBV5-6 to TRBJ2-1; TRBD1 agrees at 8 bases. Germline CDR1 and CDR2: SGHDT and YYEEEE. The CDR3 length is 15 residues. The trim removed 0 bases at V and 5 bases at J, leaving 4 bases unmatched. The CDR3 nucleotides are TGTGCCAGCAGCTTGGCGACAGGGGCTAACAATGAGCAGTTCTTC. Translating gives CASSLATGANNEQFF.

This chain joins TRBV6-5 and TRBJ2-1; 10 nucleotides line up with TRBD2. Germline assignment: CDR1 MNHEY and CDR2 SVGAGI. The V gene end was trimmed by 5 bases and the J gene end by 4 bases; junction bases not matched to a gene: 5. This CDR3 region has 15 residues. CDR3 residues: CASSPGTSVYNEQFF. DNA of the CDR3: TGTGCCAGCAGTCCCGGGACTAGCGTTTACAATGAGCAGTTCTTC.

This chain uses TRBV7-9 with TRBJ2-7; 11 bases are a match to TRBD2. V lost 8 bases, J lost 1 base, and 7 bases stayed unmatched. The CDR3 length is 15 residues. Germline V gives CDR1 SEHNR, CDR2 FQNEAQ (reference sequence). CDR3 residues: CASGASGGSSYEQYF. The CDR3 DNA reads TGTGCCAGCGGGGCTAGCGGGGGGTCATCCTACGAGCAGTACTTC.

This clone has only one observation. The chain combines TRBV7-2 with TRBJ2-1; the D gene is possibly TRBD2 (5 bases). V was cut by 0 bases and J by 0 bases, with 12 bases left in between. CDR1 and CDR2 (germline): SGHTA, FQGNSA. The CDR3 sequence is 17 residues long. For the CDR3, the DNA is TGTGCCAGCAGCTTAGCAAGCGGAGCGAGCTCCTACAATGAGCAGTTCTTC. Its protein is CASSLASGASSYNEQFF. The full variable domain, completed using reference TRBV7-2 and TRBJ2-1, is GAGVSQSPSNKVTEKGKDVELRCDPISGHTALYWYRQSLGQGLEFLIYFQGNSAPDKSGLPSDRFSAERTGGSVSTLTIQRTQQEDSAVYLCASSLASGASSYNEQFFGPGTRLTVL.

This chain connects TRBV4-3 to TRBJ2-3, with D perhaps given as TRBD1 or TRBD2 (6 bases each). Trimming pared 0 bases from V and 9 bases from J, leaving 10 bases between. The V gene's germline CDR1 is LGHNA and CDR2 YSLEER. The CDR3 has 13 amino acids. The CDR3 bases are TGCGCCAGCAGCCAAGACGGGGGCAGGACGCAGTATTTT. This sequence encodes CASSQDGGRTQYF.

This rearrangement joins TRBV2 to TRBJ2-1, with D perhaps TRBD1 (5 bases). The CDR3 sequence is 14 residues long. The germline V gene encodes CDR1 SNHLY and CDR2 FYNNEI. Trimming took off 0 bases at V and 6 bases at J, with 9 bases between the two ends. This CDR3 is CASSEASRANEQFF. CDR3 bases: TGTGCCAGCAGTGAAGCGAGCAGGGCCAATGAGCAGTTCTTC.

As concerns this clone: An end of the junction differs from the germline gene, which may be a read error. This sequence joins TRBV7-9 and TRBJ2-7; TRBD2 might be the D (5 bases). Germline lookup yields CDR1 SEHNR and CDR2 FQNEAQ (reference sequence). The CDR3 runs 14 residues. The CDR3 is CASTLETGMYEQYF. The DNA for the CDR3 is TGTGCCAGCACCTTAGAAACGGGAATGTACGAGCAGTACTTC.

The table lists this clone with a count of one. The chain recombines TRBV5-1 with TRBJ2-7; D uncertain. The ends were cut back, 4 bases at V and 3 bases at J, with 11 bases in the middle. Germline CDR1 reads SGHRS; CDR2 reads YFSETQ. The CDR3 loop spans 13 amino acids. This chain's CDR3 is CASSAGPVYEQYF. The CDR3 coding sequence is TGCGCCAGCAGCGCCGGGCCCGTCTACGAGCAGTACTTC.

CDR3 sequence: CASSRRTGTTGNTIYF. The DNA for the CDR3 is TGTGCCAGCAGCCGACGGACAGGGACAACTGGAAACACCATATATTTT. The chain recombines TRBV7-9 with TRBJ1-3, with 8 bases matching TRBD1. This CDR3 is 16 amino acids long. Trimming removed 5 bases from V and 2 bases from J; junction bases left unmatched: 8. The germline gives CDR1 SEHNR, CDR2 FQNEAQ (reference sequence).

The chain combines TRBV6-6 with TRBJ2-7; D tentatively reads TRBD1 or TRBD2 (5 bases each). This CDR3 spans 13 amino acids. V lost 5 bases and J lost 4, with 12 bases in between. Per the germline V gene, CDR1 is MNHNY and CDR2 is SVGAGI (reference sequence). CDR3 coding DNA: TGTGCCAGCAGTCCCCCGGGGCGGTACGAGCAGTACTTC. Translating gives CASSPPGRYEQYF.

The CDR3 region has the DNA TGTGCCAGCAGTTACCCGGGACAGGAGGAAGCTTTCTTT. Protein: CASSYPGQEEAFF. This rearrangement joins TRBV6-5 to TRBJ1-1; 8 nucleotides agree with TRBD1. The junction had 4 bases not matched to a gene; V was cut back by 2 bases and J by 8 bases. CDR3 size: 13 residues. CDR1 MNHEY and CDR2 SVGAGI come from the germline V gene.

The CDR3 DNA is TGTGCCAGCAGCTCCAGACTAACCTACGAGCAGTACTTC. Its translation is CASSSRLTYEQYF. The genes are TRBV7-8 and TRBJ2-7; a weak D match, TRBD2 (5 bases). CDR1 and CDR2 (germline): SGHVS, FQNEAQ. Trimming cost V 4 bases and J 2 bases, with 9 bases left between them. The CDR3 sequence is 13 residues long.

The chain uses TRBV18 and TRBJ1-5; 7 bases map to TRBD1. The CDR3 runs to 15 residues. V dropped 3 bases and J dropped 3; count of bases not matched to a gene: 5. Germline V lookup: CDR1 KGHSH, CDR2 LQKENI. The CDR3 loop reads CASSPDRATNQPQHF. In DNA form, the CDR3 reads TGTGCCAGCTCACCCGACAGGGCGACCAATCAGCCCCAGCATTTT.

The sample holds one count of this clone. The chain combines TRBV28 with TRBJ1-2; possible D gene TRBD1, 5 bases. The CDR3 consists of 14 residues. Trimming took 3 bases from V and 8 from J, leaving 16 bases between them. The germline V gene encodes CDR1 MDHEN and CDR2 SYDVKM. CDR3 DNA: TGTGCCAGCAGTTTTCCCCCGGCAGGGTTCGGCTACACCTTC. It translates to CASSFPPAGFGYTF.

In DNA form, the CDR3 reads TGTGCCATCAGTGCCGACAGGGGGTTGGTCGAGCAGTACTTC. Amino acid sequence: CAISADRGLVEQYF. The chain employs TRBV10-3 and TRBJ2-7, with TRBD1 matching 9 bases. Per the germline V gene, CDR1 is ENHRY and CDR2 is SYGVKD. This CDR3 region has 14 residues. The trim removed 4 bases at V and 6 bases at J, leaving 7 bases unmatched.

This clone was seen just once. This chain joins TRBV15 and TRBJ1-1; D call uncertain. V was cut by 3 bases and J by 1 base, with 6 bases left in between. Germline V gene lookup returns CDR1 LNHNV and CDR2 YYDKDF (reference sequence). CDR3 length: 13 amino acids. The CDR3 sequence is CATSRTPNTEAFF. DNA of the CDR3: TGTGCCACCAGCAGGACCCCGAACACTGAAGCTTTCTTT. Looking up the rest from reference TRBV15 and TRBJ1-1 gives the full variable domain: DAMVIQNPRYQVTQFGKPVTLSCSQTLNHNVMYWYQQKSSQAPKLLFHYYDKDFNNEADTPDNFQSRRPNTSFCFLDIRSPGLGDTAMYLCATSRTPNTEAFFGQGTRLTVV.

The chain carries TRBV14 and TRBJ2-4; D unresolved. V was shortened by 1 base and J by 0 bases, with 13 bases between the two germline ends. The CDR3 loop spans 17 amino acids. The germline V gene encodes CDR1 SGHDN and CDR2 FVKESK. CDR3 region: CASSQAWAGEAKNIQYF. The DNA of the CDR3 is TGTGCCAGCAGCCAAGCTTGGGCAGGCGAAGCCAAAAACATTCAGTACTTC.

The chain has TRBV5-1 and TRBJ1-1, with 7 positions matching TRBD1. The junction had 5 bases not matched to a gene; V was cut back by 0 bases and J by 0 bases. Germline V gives CDR1 SGHRS, CDR2 YFSETQ. The length of the CDR3 is 16 residues. The CDR3 reads CASSLGKGAMNTEAFF. Written as DNA, the CDR3 is TGCGCCAGCAGCTTGGGGAAGGGGGCCATGAACACTGAAGCTTTCTTT. Full variable domain (missing parts from reference TRBV5-1 and TRBJ1-1): KAGVTQTPRYLIKTRGQQVTLSCSPISGHRSVSWYQQTPGQGLQFLFEYFSETQRNKGNFPGRFSGRQFSNSRSEMNVSTLELGDSALYLCASSLGKGAMNTEAFFGQGTRLTVV.